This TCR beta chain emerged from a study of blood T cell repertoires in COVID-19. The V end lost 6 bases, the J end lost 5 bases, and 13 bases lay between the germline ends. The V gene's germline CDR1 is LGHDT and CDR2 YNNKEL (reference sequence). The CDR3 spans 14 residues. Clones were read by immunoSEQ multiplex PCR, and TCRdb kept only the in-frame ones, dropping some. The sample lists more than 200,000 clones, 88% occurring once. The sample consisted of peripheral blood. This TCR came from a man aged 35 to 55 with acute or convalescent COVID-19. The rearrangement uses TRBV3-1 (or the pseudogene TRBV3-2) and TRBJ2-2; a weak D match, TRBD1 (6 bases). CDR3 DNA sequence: TGTGCCAGCAGGTACCTACAGGGTACCGGGGAGCTGTTTTTT. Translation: CASRYLQGTGELFF.